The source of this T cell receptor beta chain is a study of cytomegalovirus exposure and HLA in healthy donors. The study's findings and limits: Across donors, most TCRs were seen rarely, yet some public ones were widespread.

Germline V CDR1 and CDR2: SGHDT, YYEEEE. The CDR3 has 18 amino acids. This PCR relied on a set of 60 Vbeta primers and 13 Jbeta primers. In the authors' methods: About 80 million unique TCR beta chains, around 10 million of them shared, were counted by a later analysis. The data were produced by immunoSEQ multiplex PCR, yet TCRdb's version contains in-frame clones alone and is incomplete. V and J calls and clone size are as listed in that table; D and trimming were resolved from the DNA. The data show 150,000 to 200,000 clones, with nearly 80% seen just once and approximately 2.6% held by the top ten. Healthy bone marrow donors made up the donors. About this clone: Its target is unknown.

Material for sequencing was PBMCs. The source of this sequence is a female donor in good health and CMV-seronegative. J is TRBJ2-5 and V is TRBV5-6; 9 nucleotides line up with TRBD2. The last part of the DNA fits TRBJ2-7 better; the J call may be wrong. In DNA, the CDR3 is TGTGCCAGCAGCCCCCTATCTGGGGCGGGGGGGAGCTACTACGAGCAGTACTTC. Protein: CASSPLSGAGGSYYEQYF.